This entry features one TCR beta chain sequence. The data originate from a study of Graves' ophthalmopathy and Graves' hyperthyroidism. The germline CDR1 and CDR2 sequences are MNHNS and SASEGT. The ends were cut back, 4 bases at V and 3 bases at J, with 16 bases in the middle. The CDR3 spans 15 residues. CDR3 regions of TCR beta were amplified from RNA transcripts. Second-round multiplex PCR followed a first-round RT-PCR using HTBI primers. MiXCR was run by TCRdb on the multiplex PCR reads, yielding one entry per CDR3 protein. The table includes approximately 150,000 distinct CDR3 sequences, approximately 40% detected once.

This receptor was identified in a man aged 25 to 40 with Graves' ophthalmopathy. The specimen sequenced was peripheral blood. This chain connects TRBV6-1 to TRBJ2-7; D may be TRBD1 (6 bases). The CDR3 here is CASSVSTGELYEQYF. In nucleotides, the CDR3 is TGTGCCAGCAGTGTTTCGACAGGAGAACTCTACGAGCAGTACTTC.